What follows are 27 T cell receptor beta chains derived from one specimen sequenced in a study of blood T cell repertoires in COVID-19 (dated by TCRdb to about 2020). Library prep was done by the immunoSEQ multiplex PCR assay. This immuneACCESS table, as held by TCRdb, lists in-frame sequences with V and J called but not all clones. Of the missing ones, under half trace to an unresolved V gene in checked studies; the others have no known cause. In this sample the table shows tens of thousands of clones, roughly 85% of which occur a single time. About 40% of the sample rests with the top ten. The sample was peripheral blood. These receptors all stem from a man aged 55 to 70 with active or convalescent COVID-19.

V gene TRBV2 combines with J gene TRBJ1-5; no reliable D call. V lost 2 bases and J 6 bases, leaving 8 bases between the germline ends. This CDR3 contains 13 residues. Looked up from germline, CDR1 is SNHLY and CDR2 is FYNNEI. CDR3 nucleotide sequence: TGTGCCAGCAGTGAACTCAGAATTCAGCCCCAGCATTTT. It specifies CASSELRIQPQHF.

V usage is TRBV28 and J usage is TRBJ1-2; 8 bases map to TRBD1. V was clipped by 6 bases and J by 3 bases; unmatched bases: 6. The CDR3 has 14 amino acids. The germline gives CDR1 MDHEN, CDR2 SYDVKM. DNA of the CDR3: TGTGCCAGCAGACGGCAGGGGGCGGACTATGGCTACACCTTC. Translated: CASRRQGADYGYTF.

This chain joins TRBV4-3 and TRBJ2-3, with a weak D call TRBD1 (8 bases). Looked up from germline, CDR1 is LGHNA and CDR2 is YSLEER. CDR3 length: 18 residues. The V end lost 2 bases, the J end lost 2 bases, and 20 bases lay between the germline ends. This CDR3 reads CASSQQGAGGTTTDTQYF. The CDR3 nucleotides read TGCGCCAGCAGCCAACAGGGGGCCGGCGGGACTACCACAGATACGCAGTATTTT.

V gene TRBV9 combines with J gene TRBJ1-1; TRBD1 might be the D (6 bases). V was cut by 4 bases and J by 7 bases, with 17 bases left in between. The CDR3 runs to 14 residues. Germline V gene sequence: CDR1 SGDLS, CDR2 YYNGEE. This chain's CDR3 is CASSPTGTLIEAFF. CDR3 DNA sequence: TGTGCCAGCAGCCCAACTGGGACACTGATTGAAGCTTTCTTT.

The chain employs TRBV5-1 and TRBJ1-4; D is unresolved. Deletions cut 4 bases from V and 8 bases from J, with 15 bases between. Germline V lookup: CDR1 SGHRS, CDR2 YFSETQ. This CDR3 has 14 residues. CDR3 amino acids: CASSLERSSEKLFF. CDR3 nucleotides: TGCGCCAGCAGCCTAGAACGGTCCTCAGAAAAACTGTTTTTT.

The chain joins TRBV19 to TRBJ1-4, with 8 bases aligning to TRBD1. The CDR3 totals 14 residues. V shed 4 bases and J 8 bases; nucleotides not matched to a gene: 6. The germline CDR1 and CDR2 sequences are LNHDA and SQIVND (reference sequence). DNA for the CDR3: TGTGCCAGTAGTACCGACAGGGGACGGGAAAAACTGTTTTTT. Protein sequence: CASSTDRGREKLFF.

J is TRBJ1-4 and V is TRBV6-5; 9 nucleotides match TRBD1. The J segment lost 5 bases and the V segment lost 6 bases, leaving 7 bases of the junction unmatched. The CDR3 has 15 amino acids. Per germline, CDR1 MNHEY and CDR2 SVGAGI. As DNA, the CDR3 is TGTGCCAGCAGCTCACCGGGACAGGGAAATGAAAAACTGTTTTTT. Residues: CASSSPGQGNEKLFF.

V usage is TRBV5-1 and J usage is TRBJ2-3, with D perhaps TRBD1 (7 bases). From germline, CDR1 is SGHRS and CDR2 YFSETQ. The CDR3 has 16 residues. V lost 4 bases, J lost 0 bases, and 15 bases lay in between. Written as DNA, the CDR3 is TGCGCCAGCAGCCCCCAGGGGGGATCTAGCACAGATACGCAGTATTTT. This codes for CASSPQGGSSTDTQYF.

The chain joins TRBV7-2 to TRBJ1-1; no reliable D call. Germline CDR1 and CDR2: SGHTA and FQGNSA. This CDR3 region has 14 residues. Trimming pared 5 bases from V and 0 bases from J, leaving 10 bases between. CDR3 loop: CASSRAGMNTEAFF. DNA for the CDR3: TGTGCCAGCAGCCGGGCCGGGATGAACACTGAAGCTTTCTTT.

The CDR3 here is CASLRGGTAAEAFF. CDR3 coding DNA: TGTGCCAGCCTGCGAGGGGGCACCGCCGCTGAAGCTTTCTTT. This chain links TRBV19 with TRBJ1-1, with TRBD1 identical over 7 bases. Losses at the gene ends were 9 bases for V and 6 bases for J; bases not matched to a gene: 13. Germline CDR1 reads LNHDA; CDR2 reads SQIVND (reference sequence). The CDR3 covers 14 residues. Looking up the rest from reference TRBV19 and TRBJ1-1 gives the full variable domain: DGGITQSPKYLFRKEGQNVTLSCEQNLNHDAMYWYRQDPGQGLRLIYYSQIVNDFQKGDIAEGYSVSREKKESFPLTVTSAQKNPTAFYLCASLRGGTAAEAFFGQGTRLTVV.

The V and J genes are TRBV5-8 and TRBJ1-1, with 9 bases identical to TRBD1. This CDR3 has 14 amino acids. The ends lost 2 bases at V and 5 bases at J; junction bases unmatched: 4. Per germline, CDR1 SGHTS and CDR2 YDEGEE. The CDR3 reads CASSFTGGGTEAFF. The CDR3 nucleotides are TGTGCCAGCAGCTTTACAGGGGGCGGGACTGAAGCTTTCTTT.

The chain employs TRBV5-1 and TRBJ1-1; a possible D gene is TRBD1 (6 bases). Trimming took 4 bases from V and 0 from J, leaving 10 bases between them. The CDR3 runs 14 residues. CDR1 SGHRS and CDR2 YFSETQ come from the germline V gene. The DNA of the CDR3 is TGCGCCAGCAGCCAACAGGGCTTGAACACTGAAGCTTTCTTT. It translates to CASSQQGLNTEAFF.

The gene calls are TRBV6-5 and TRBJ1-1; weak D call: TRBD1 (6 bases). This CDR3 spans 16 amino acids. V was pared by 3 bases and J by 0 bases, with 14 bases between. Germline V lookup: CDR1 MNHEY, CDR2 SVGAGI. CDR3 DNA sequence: TGTGCCAGCAGTTATGGGGACACCCGGTTGAACACTGAAGCTTTCTTT. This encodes CASSYGDTRLNTEAFF.

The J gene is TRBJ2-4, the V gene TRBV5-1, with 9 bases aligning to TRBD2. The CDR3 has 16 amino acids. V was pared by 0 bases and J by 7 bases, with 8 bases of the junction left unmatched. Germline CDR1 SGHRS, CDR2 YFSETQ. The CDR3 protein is CASSLATRGGRNIQYF. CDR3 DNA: TGCGCCAGCAGCTTGGCGACGCGGGGGGGCCGGAACATTCAGTACTTC. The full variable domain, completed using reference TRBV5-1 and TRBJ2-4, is KAGVTQTPRYLIKTRGQQVTLSCSPISGHRSVSWYQQTPGQGLQFLFEYFSETQRNKGNFPGRFSGRQFSNSRSEMNVSTLELGDSALYLCASSLATRGGRNIQYFGAGTRLSVL.

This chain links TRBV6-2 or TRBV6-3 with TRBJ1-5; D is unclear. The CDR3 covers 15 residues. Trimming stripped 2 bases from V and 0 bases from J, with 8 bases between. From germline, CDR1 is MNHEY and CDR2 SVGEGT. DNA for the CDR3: TGTGCCAGCAGTTACGCATCACATAGCAATCAGCCCCAGCATTTT. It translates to CASSYASHSNQPQHF.

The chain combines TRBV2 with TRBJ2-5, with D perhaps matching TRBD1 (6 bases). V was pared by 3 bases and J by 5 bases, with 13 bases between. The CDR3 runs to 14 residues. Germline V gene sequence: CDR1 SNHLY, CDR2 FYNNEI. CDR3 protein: CASSEQGGGETQYF. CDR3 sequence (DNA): TGTGCCAGCAGTGAGCAAGGGGGTGGGGAGACCCAGTACTTC.

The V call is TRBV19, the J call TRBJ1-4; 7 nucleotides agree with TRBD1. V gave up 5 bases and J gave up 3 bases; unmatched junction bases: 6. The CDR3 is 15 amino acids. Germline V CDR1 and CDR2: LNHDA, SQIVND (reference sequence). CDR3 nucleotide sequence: TGTGCCAGTAGTTCCCACAGGGGACCTAATGAAAAACTGTTTTTT. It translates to CASSSHRGPNEKLFF.

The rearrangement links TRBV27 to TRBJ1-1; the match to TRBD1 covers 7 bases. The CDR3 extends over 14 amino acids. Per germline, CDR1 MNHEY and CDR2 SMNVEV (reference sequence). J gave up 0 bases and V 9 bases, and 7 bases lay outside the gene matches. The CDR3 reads CASRPTGLNTEAFF. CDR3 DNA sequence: TGTGCCAGTCGTCCGACAGGGTTGAACACTGAAGCTTTCTTT.

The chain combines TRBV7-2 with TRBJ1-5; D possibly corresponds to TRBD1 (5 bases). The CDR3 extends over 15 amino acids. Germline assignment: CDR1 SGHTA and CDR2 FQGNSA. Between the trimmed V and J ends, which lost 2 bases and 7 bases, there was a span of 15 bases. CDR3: CASSLTPGLGQPQHF. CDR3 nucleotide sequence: TGTGCCAGCAGCTTAACCCCAGGGCTAGGACAGCCCCAGCATTTT.

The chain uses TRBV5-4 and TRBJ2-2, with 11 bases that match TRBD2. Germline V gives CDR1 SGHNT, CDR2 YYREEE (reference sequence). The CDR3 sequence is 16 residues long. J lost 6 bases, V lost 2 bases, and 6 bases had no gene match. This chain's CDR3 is CASSLIAGGPSGELFF. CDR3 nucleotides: TGTGCCAGCAGCTTAATAGCGGGGGGGCCCTCCGGGGAGCTGTTTTTT.

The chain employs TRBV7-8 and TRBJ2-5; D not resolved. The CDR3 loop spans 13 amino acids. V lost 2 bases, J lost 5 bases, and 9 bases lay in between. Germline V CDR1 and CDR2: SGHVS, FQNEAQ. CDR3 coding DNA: TGTGCCAGCAGCTTAACTCCGGAGGAGACCCAGTACTTC. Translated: CASSLTPEETQYF.

The CDR3 loop reads CSVLQIHRTGGNEAFF. DNA for the CDR3: TGCAGCGTCCTACAGATTCACAGGACAGGGGGTAATGAAGCTTTCTTT. The V gene is TRBV29-1, the J gene TRBJ1-1; 10 nucleotides match TRBD1. After removal of 6 bases from V and 7 bases from J, the junction contained 17 bases not matched to a gene. CDR3 length: 16 residues. CDR1 is SQVTM, CDR2 ANQGSEA, per germline.

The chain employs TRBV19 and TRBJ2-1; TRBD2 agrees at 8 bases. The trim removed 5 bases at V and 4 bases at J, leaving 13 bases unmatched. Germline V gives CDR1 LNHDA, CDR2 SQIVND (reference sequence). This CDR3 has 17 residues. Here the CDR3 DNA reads TGTGCCAGTAGTGCCCTCGGCGAACTAGCGGATTACAATGAGCAGTTCTTC. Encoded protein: CASSALGELADYNEQFF.

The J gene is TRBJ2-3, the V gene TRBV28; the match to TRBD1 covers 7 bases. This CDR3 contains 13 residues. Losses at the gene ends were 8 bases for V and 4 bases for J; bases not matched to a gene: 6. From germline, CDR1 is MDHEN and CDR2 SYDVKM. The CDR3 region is CASRQGFPDTQYF. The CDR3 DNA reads TGTGCCAGCCGACAGGGATTCCCAGATACGCAGTATTTT.

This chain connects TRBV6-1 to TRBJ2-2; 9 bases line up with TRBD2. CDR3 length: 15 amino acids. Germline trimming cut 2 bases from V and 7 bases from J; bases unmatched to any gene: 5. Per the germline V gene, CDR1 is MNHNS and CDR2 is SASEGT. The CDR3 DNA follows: TGTGCCAGCAGTGAACGCGGGAGGGGGTTCGGGGAGCTGTTTTTT. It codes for CASSERGRGFGELFF.

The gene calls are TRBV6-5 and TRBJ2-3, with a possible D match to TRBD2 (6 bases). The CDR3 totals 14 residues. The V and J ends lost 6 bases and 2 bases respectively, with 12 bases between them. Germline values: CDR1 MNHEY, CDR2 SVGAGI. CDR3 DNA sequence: TGTGCCAGCAGCCGCGGACTATTCACAGATACGCAGTATTTT. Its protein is CASSRGLFTDTQYF.

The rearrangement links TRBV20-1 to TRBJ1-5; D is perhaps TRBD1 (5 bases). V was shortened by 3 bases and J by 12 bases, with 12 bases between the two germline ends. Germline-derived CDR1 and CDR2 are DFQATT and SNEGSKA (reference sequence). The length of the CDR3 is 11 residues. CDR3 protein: CSASRGQVQHF. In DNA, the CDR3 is TGCAGTGCTAGTAGGGGTCAGGTCCAGCATTTT.